The 2 T cell receptor beta chains below come from one sample, sequenced in a study of cytomegalovirus exposure and HLA in healthy donors. PCR used 60 Vbeta primers and 13 Jbeta primers. Method: immunoSEQ multiplex PCR; TCRdb's copy keeps in-frame clones and lacks some. The table has 55,000 or so clones, about 84% seen once; the top ten hold approximately 1.4%. Sequencing was carried out using PBMCs. These receptors were obtained from a female donor in good health and CMV-seronegative.

This sequence joins TRBV29-1 and TRBJ1-2, with a weak D call TRBD1 (6 bases). Trimming removed 6 bases at V and 8 bases at J, with 25 bases between. The CDR3 spans 15 residues. Per the germline V gene, CDR1 is SQVTM and CDR2 is ANQGSEA. This CDR3 is CSVPRGTHRVEGYTF. The CDR3 coding sequence is TGCAGCGTCCCGAGGGGGACACATAGAGTAGAGGGCTACACCTTC.

This chain links TRBV10-3 with TRBJ2-2; D perhaps matches TRBD1 (6 bases). Germline-derived CDR1 and CDR2 are ENHRY and SYGVKD. CDR3 length equals 18 residues. V was cut by 10 bases and J by 3 bases, with 27 bases left in between. This CDR3 reads CANTLERRGQPYTGELFF. The CDR3 DNA is TGTGCCAACACACTAGAAAGAAGAGGACAGCCCTACACCGGGGAGCTGTTTTTT.